Each of the 14 T cell receptor beta chains below was sequenced from the same sample in a study of T-cell memory formation after mild COVID-19. TCRdb independently ran MiXCR on the 5' RACE reads; one entry per CDR3 protein. The repertoire consists of 380,000 or so distinct CDR3 sequences, with approximately 15% occurring once and the leading ten covering less than 25%. Sequenced material: PBMCs or a T cell subset sorted from them (not recorded which). The receptors shown here come from a man between 18 and 35 years old who had mild COVID-19 (a few samples of this study predate the infection). Cell type and time point are not known.

The chain links TRBV20-1 to TRBJ1-2; 9 bases map to TRBD1. The CDR3 extends over 13 amino acids. Germline assignment: CDR1 DFQATT and CDR2 SNEGSKA (reference sequence). The V segment lost 4 bases and the J segment 8 bases; nucleotides outside the gene matches: 8. The CDR3 region has the DNA TGCAGTGCTAACCAAGGACAGGGGAAGGGCTACACCTTC. Translating it yields CSANQGQGKGYTF.

The rearrangement links TRBV15 to TRBJ1-1; unclear D gene. Trimming pared 7 bases from V and 0 bases from J, leaving 9 bases between. In germline, CDR1 is LNHNV, CDR2 YYDKDF (reference sequence). The CDR3 is made up of 13 amino acids. The CDR3 region has the DNA TGTGCCACCACGCGTGACTTGAACACTGAAGCTTTCTTT. It specifies CATTRDLNTEAFF.

This clonotype occurred many times. The chain is built from TRBV5-1 and TRBJ2-3; no reliable D call. Germline CDR1 and CDR2: SGHRS and YFSETQ. The CDR3 has 13 amino acids. Trimming took off 0 bases at V and 2 bases at J, with 4 bases between the two ends. The CDR3 region has the DNA TGCGCCAGCAGCTTGGAGGCCACAGATACGCAGTATTTT. Amino acids: CASSLEATDTQYF.

This clonotype was picked up a small number of times. The chain links TRBV5-1 to TRBJ2-5, with D perhaps matching TRBD1 (5 bases). CDR1 SGHRS and CDR2 YFSETQ come from the germline V gene. V gave up 3 bases and J gave up 2 bases, with 14 bases separating them. This CDR3 is 15 amino acids long. CDR3 in DNA: TGCGCCAGCAGCTCGGCAGGGCAGGTACAAGAGACCCAGTACTTC. This gives the protein CASSSAGQVQETQYF.

The rearrangement joins TRBV7-7 to TRBJ2-1, with 10 bases aligning to TRBD2. CDR1 is SSHAT, CDR2 FNYEAQ, per germline (reference sequence). The CDR3 consists of 17 residues. The V gene end was trimmed by 3 bases and the J gene end by 6 bases; junction bases not matched to a gene: 11. CDR3 sequence (DNA): TGTGCCAGCAGCTTGTCTAGCCTAGCGGGGGTTTCCAATGAGCAGTTCTTC. Translation: CASSLSSLAGVSNEQFF.

The chain uses TRBV6-6 and TRBJ1-6, with D hard to call. Germline assignment: CDR1 MNHNY and CDR2 SVGAGI (reference sequence). The CDR3 is made up of 13 amino acids. Trimming took 11 bases from V and 4 from J, leaving 12 bases between them. The CDR3 is CAAGVGYNSPLHF. CDR3 DNA: TGTGCCGCTGGGGTCGGTTATAATTCACCCCTCCACTTT.

This clonotype has a handful of counts. This rearrangement joins TRBV6-2 or TRBV6-3 to TRBJ1-2; a weak D match, TRBD1 (5 bases). V shed 6 bases and J shed 3 bases, with 11 bases lying between them. The CDR3 has 13 residues. Germline V gene sequence: CDR1 MNHEY, CDR2 SVGEGT. The CDR3 DNA is TGTGCCAGCAGGGAGACAGACCACTATGGCTACACCTTC. Amino acids: CASRETDHYGYTF.

This clonotype appeared a few times. The chain links TRBV5-4 to TRBJ2-5, with D perhaps matching TRBD2 (6 bases). V was pared by 3 bases and J by 5 bases, with 14 bases between. The germline V gene encodes CDR1 SGHNT and CDR2 YYREEE (reference sequence). This CDR3 region has 14 residues. The CDR3 DNA reads as TGTGCCAGCAGCTGGGGTGGGGGGTCGGAGACCCAGTACTTC. Translation: CASSWGGGSETQYF.

The chain couples TRBV5-1 to TRBJ2-5; 9 bases match TRBD2. Germline V gene sequence: CDR1 SGHRS, CDR2 YFSETQ. There are 15 residues in the CDR3. Trimming cost V 2 bases and J 3 bases; bases outside gene matches: 5. The DNA for the CDR3 is TGCGCCAGCAGCTTCGGCGGGGGGGTCAAAGAGACCCAGTACTTC. Amino acids: CASSFGGGVKETQYF.

This clonotype occurred a few times. The chain is built from TRBV11-2 and TRBJ2-3; D is uncertain. Germline-derived CDR1 and CDR2 are SGHAT and FQNNGV. The ends were cut back, 5 bases at V and 4 bases at J, with 7 bases in the middle. The length of the CDR3 is 12 residues. DNA for the CDR3: TGTGCCAGCAGCGGACGAGCAGATACGCAGTATTTT. This sequence encodes CASSGRADTQYF.

Only a few counts were recorded for this clonotype. J is TRBJ1-6 and V is TRBV4-3; possible D gene TRBD1, 6 bases. CDR1 is LGHNA and CDR2 is YSLEER in the germline V gene. The ends were cut back, 0 bases at V and 6 bases at J, with 12 bases in the middle. The CDR3 length is 16 residues. The CDR3: CASSQDGARGNSPLHF. CDR3 sequence (DNA): TGCGCCAGCAGCCAAGATGGGGCCAGGGGTAATTCACCCCTCCACTTT.

In this sample, this clonotype turned up once. The chain links TRBV11-2 to TRBJ2-1, with D tentatively TRBD2 (6 bases). The CDR3 covers 15 residues. The germline V gene encodes CDR1 SGHAT and CDR2 FQNNGV. V dropped 1 base and J dropped 10 bases, with 17 bases sitting between them. CDR3 protein: CASSLVKGGRGEQFF. Here the CDR3 DNA reads TGTGCCAGCAGCTTAGTGAAGGGAGGTAGGGGAGAGCAGTTCTTC. Based on the CDR3 plus reference TRBV11-2 and TRBJ2-1, the full variable domain is EAGVAQSPRYKIIEKRQSVAFWCNPISGHATLYWYQQILGQGPKLLIQFQNNGVVDDSQLPKDRFSAERLKGVDSTLKIQPAKLEDSAVYLCASSLVKGGRGEQFFGPGTRLTVL.

The chain links TRBV19 to TRBJ1-1; the D is unclear. Germline CDR1 reads LNHDA; CDR2 reads SQIVND (reference sequence). Trimming removed 4 bases at V and 0 bases at J, with 12 bases between. The length of the CDR3 is 15 residues. The DNA for the CDR3 is TGTGCCAGTAGTAAGGCCCAACTTTTGAACACTGAAGCTTTCTTT. Amino acids: CASSKAQLLNTEAFF.

The genes are TRBV7-2 and TRBJ2-1; 9 bases agree with TRBD1. The CDR3 extends over 16 amino acids. V lost 5 bases and J lost 5; bases outside the gene matches: 10. From germline, CDR1 is SGHTA and CDR2 FQGNSA. Here the CDR3 reads CASSPTGTGQNNEQFF. The CDR3 bases are TGTGCCAGCAGCCCGACCGGGACAGGGCAGAACAATGAGCAGTTCTTC.